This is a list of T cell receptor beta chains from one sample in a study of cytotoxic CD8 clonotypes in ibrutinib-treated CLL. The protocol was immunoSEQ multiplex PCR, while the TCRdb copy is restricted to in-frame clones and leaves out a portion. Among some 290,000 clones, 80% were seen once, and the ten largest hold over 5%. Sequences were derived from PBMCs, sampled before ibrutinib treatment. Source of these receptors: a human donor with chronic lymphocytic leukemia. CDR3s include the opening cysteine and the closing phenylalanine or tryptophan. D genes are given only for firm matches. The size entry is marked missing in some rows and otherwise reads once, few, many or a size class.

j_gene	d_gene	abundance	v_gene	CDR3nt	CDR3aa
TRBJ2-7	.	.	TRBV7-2	TGTGCCAGCAGCCTAAGAGCCGGACCAAGCTCCTACGAGCAGTACTTC	CASSLRAGPSSYEQYF
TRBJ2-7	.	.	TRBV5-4	TGTGCCAGCAGCTTGGGGTTCCACGGGACCGGGGACTACGAGCAGTACTTC	CASSLGFHGTGDYEQYF
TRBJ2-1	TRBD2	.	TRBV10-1	TGCGCCAGCAGTCCCCTAGCGGGAGACTATGAGCAGTTCTTC	CASSPLAGDYEQFF
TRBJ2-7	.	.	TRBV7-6	TGTGCCAGCAGCCTCCACCTTCCCGGGACTGCATCCTACGAGCAGTACTTC	CASSLHLPGTASYEQYF
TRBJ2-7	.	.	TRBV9	TGTGCCAGCAGCGTAGGAGATCCCTACGAGCAGTACTTC	CASSVGDPYEQYF
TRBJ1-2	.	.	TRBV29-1	TGCAGCGCCTCGGGGGCTGGCTACACCTTC	CSASGAGYTF
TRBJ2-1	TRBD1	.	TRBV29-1	TGCAGCGGTACCGGGACAGGGTTGCACAATGAGCAGTTCTTC	CSGTGTGLHNEQFF
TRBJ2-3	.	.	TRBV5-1	TGCGCCAGCAGGGATGGGGCGGCCAGCACAGATACGCAGTATTTT	CASRDGAASTDTQYF
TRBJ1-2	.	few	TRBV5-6	TGTGCCAGCAGCGCACCAGGGGATGGCTACACCTTC	CASSAPGDGYTF
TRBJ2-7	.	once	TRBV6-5	TGTGCCAGCAGCCCTGGGCAGGATCTCTACGAGCAGTACTTC	CASSPGQDLYEQYF
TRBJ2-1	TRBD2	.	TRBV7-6	TGTGCCAGCAGCTTAGCTAGGAGGGAGGGCAAACCTTACAATGAGCAGTTCTTC	CASSLARREGKPYNEQFF
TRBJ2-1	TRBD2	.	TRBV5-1	TGCGCCAGCAAAGGGAGTCTAGCGGGAGCTGATGAGCAGTTCTTC	CASKGSLAGADEQFF
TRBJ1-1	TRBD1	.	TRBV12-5	TGTGCTAGTGGGCGACAGGGACCCATTGAAGCTTTCTTT	CASGRQGPIEAFF
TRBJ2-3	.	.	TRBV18	TGTGCCAGCTTCCGATCTTCAGGGGGCACAGATACGCAGTATTTT	CASFRSSGGTDTQYF
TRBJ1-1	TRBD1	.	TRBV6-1	TGTGCCAGCAGTGAAGAATTTTTAAGGGGGCGCCGGACTGAAGCTTTCTTT	CASSEEFLRGRRTEAFF
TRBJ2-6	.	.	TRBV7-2	TGTGCCAGCAGCCAAAGAACACTCTCTGGGGCCAACGTCCTGACTTTC	CASSQRTLSGANVLTF
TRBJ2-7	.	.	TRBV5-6	TGTGCCAGCAGCTTGGGCAGGTTCCACGAGCAGTACTTC	CASSLGRFHEQYF
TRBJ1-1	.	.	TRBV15	TGTGCCACCAGCAGAGATCTGCCCCGACACGAGAACACTGAAGCTTTCTTT	CATSRDLPRHENTEAFF
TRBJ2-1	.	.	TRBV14	TGTGCCAGCAGCCTTAAAAGGGGTTTACGGAACAATGAGCAGTTCTTC	CASSLKRGLRNNEQFF
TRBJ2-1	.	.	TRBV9	TGTGCCAGCAACCTAGCGCCCTCCTACAATGAGCAGTTCTTC	CASNLAPSYNEQFF
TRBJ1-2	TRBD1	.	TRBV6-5	TGTGCCAGCAGAACCGGGACAGGGACTCGTGATGGCTACACCTTC	CASRTGTGTRDGYTF
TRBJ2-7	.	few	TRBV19	TGTGCCAGTCGGGGCGGGTACGAGCAGTACTTC	CASRGGYEQYF
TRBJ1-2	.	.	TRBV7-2	TGTGCCAGCAGCCTGGGGGCGGATCATGGCTACACCTTC	CASSLGADHGYTF
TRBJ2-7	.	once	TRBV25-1	TGTGCCAGCAGTGGCTCCTACGAGCAGTACTTC	CASSGSYEQYF
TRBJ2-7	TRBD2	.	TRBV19	TGTGCCAGTAGTAGCGGGGGGGCCTACGAGCAGTACTTC	CASSSGGAYEQYF
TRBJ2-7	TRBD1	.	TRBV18	TGTGCCAGCTCAATACAGGGGGCGGCCGAGCAGTACTTC	CASSIQGAAEQYF
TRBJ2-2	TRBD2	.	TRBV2	TGTGCCAGCAGGGCCGGACTAGCGGGAGCTACCGGGGAGCTGTTTTTT	CASRAGLAGATGELFF
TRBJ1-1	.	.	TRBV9	TGTGCCAGCAGAGGTCCCACGGTGAACACTGAAGCTTTCTTT	CASRGPTVNTEAFF
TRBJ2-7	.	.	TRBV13	TGTGCCAGCAGCTTAATTTACGAGCAGTACTTC	CASSLIYEQYF
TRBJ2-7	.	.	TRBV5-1	TGCGCCAGCAGCAGGGATGCCGGAGACTACGAGCAGTACTTC	CASSRDAGDYEQYF
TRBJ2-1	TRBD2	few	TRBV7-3	TGTGCCAGCAGCTTAAATTCGGGAGGGGGCAATGAGCAGTTCTTC	CASSLNSGGGNEQFF
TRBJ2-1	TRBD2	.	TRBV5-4	TGTGCCAGCAGCTTTATGGCTAGCGGAGCCTACAATGAGCAGTTCTTC	CASSFMASGAYNEQFF
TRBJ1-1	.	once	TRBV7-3	TGTGCCAGCAGCTTAAAGGGAACGGGGCAAGCTTTCTTT	CASSLKGTGQAFF
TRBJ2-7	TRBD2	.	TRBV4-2	TGTGCCAGCAGCCAGGGACTAGTTGACGAGCAGTACTTC	CASSQGLVDEQYF
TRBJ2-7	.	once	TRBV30	TGTGCCTGGAGAATGTTAACAGGTAACCCGGCCTACGAGCAGTACTTC	CAWRMLTGNPAYEQYF
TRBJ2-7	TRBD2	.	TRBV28	TGTGCCAGCAGTCGGCTAGCGGGACCGCCCTACGAGCAGTACTTC	CASSRLAGPPYEQYF
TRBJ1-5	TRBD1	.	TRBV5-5	TGTGCCAGCAGCTCCGGGACAGGGAGGTCTCAGCCCCAGCATTTT	CASSSGTGRSQPQHF
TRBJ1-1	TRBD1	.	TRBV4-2	TGTGCCAGCAGAGTGGGACAGACGAACACTGAAGCTTTCTTT	CASRVGQTNTEAFF
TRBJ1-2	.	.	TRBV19	TGTGCCAGTAGTACCTCGACGGGCCCCAGGGTTGGCTACACCTTC	CASSTSTGPRVGYTF
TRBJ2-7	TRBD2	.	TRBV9	TGTGCCAGCAGCCCCCGCCTGTGGACTAGCGGGACGGACGAGCAGTACTTC	CASSPRLWTSGTDEQYF
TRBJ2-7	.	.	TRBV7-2	TGTGCCAGCAGCTTAGAGATAGGGTCCAACTACGAGCAGTACTTC	CASSLEIGSNYEQYF
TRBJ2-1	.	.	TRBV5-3	TGTGCCAGCAGCTTAGATCTGATAGGTGAGCAGTTCTTC	CASSLDLIGEQFF
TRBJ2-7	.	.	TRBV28	TGTGCCAGCAGAATCCGGGACATCTCCTACGAGCAGTACTTC	CASRIRDISYEQYF
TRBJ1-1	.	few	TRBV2	TGTGCCAGCAGTGAAAGACGGTTGAACACTGAAGCTTTCTTT	CASSERRLNTEAFF
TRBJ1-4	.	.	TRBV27	TGTGCCAGCAGCCTGGAGAGGGGTCATAATGAAAAACTGTTTTTT	CASSLERGHNEKLFF
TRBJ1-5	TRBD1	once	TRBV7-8	TGTGCCAGCAGCGCGCGGACAGGGGTTTTTATCAATCAGCCCCAGCATTTT	CASSARTGVFINQPQHF
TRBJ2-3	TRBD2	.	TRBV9	TGTGCCAGCAGCGTACTCTCGGGACTAGCGGGAGACGCAGATACGCAGTATTTT	CASSVLSGLAGDADTQYF
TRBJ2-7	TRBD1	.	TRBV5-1	TGCGCCAGCAGCTCGACAGGGGGCACCTACGAGCAGTACTTC	CASSSTGGTYEQYF
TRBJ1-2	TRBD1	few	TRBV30	TGTGCCTGGATAGGGGGCGCGAATCGTGATGGCTACACCTTC	CAWIGGANRDGYTF
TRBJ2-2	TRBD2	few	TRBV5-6	TGTGCCAGCAGCCCCTGGACTAGCGGGAGGTCCTCCAAGCTGTTTTTT	CASSPWTSGRSSKLFF
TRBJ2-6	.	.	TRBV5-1	TGCGCCAGCAGCTTGGAAGTTCTACCGGGAGCGGATTCTGGGGCCAACGTCCTGACTTTC	CASSLEVLPGADSGANVLTF
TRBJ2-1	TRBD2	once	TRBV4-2	TGTGCCAGCAGCCAAGTTGGACTAGTTCCTACATTGGATGAGCAGTTCTTC	CASSQVGLVPTLDEQFF
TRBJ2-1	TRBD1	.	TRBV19	TGTGCCAGTAGTACCCCGGGACAGAATTACAATGAGCAGTTCTTC	CASSTPGQNYNEQFF